The 13 T cell receptor beta chains presented below share a single source sample, sequenced in a study of blood T cell repertoires in COVID-19 (dated by TCRdb to 2019 to 2021). Library method: the immunoSEQ multiplex PCR assay. This is the immuneACCESS table as TCRdb keeps it, with only in-frame sequences that have V and J called. A part of the clones is gone; compared with another copy, unresolved V genes explain less than half, and the rest is unexplained. Within this sample are more than 250,000 clones, with around 89% of them counted one time only. Around 5.8% of the sample is taken by the ten largest. Material for sequencing was peripheral blood. These receptors all stem from a woman aged 50 to 60 with COVID-19, enrolled during active disease.

The genes are TRBV5-1 and TRBJ1-1, with 9 nucleotides matching TRBD1. Germline V lookup: CDR1 SGHRS, CDR2 YFSETQ. There are 19 residues in the CDR3. After removal of 0 bases from V and 4 bases from J, the junction contained 16 bases not matched to a gene. The CDR3 DNA follows: TGCGCCAGCAGCTTGGCCGGGCTAGACAGGGGGTCGTTGAGCACTGAAGCTTTCTTT. Translating it yields CASSLAGLDRGSLSTEAFF.

This chain uses TRBV7-6 with TRBJ2-3; 9 bases align to TRBD2. V shed 1 base and J 6 bases; nucleotides not matched to a gene: 11. The CDR3 contains 17 residues. Germline-derived CDR1 and CDR2 are SGHVS and FNYEAQ. CDR3 DNA sequence: TGTGCCAGCAGCTTAGTTAGACTAGCGGACCCTCGCGATACGCAGTATTTT. Residues: CASSLVRLADPRDTQYF.

The chain has TRBV4-2 and TRBJ2-5, with a weak D call TRBD2 (5 bases). This CDR3 is 17 amino acids long. Germline CDR1 reads LGHNA; CDR2 reads YNFKEQ. Trimming stripped 0 bases from V and 2 bases from J, with 16 bases between. The DNA of the CDR3 is TGTGCCAGCAGCCAAGAGGGTCGGCGGGCCTTACAAGAGACCCAGTACTTC. Encoded protein: CASSQEGRRALQETQYF.

The chain employs TRBV19 and TRBJ1-2, with D uncertain. The CDR3 covers 15 residues. V was trimmed by 2 bases and J by 4 bases, leaving 14 bases between them. In germline, CDR1 is LNHDA, CDR2 SQIVND (reference sequence). Here the CDR3 DNA reads TGTGCCAGTAGTATACCTAGCGAAGGCTTCTATGGCTACACCTTC. It yields the protein CASSIPSEGFYGYTF.

The rearrangement links TRBV19 to TRBJ2-7, with 12 bases aligning to TRBD2. CDR1 is LNHDA, CDR2 SQIVND, per germline (reference sequence). The CDR3 extends over 16 amino acids. The J segment lost 3 bases and the V segment lost 0 bases, leaving 3 bases of the junction unmatched. CDR3 sequence: CASSIEGLAGFYEQYF. CDR3 nucleotide sequence: TGTGCCAGTAGTATAGAAGGACTAGCGGGGTTCTACGAGCAGTACTTC. Drawing the rest from reference TRBV19 and TRBJ2-7, the complete variable domain is DGGITQSPKYLFRKEGQNVTLSCEQNLNHDAMYWYRQDPGQGLRLIYYSQIVNDFQKGDIAEGYSVSREKKESFPLTVTSAQKNPTAFYLCASSIEGLAGFYEQYFGPGTRLTVT.

The V call is TRBV18, the J call TRBJ1-2; maybe TRBD1 (5 bases). Trimming removed 3 bases from V and 5 bases from J, with 7 bases in between. Per germline, CDR1 KGHSH and CDR2 LQKENI. The CDR3 contains 12 residues. Here the CDR3 reads CASSPDSYGYTF. The CDR3 DNA reads as TGTGCCAGCTCACCTGACAGTTATGGCTACACCTTC.

The chain employs TRBV28 and TRBJ2-7, with TRBD2 matching over 11 bases. Germline-derived CDR1 and CDR2 are MDHEN and SYDVKM. This CDR3 contains 16 residues. V dropped 2 bases and J dropped 3; count of bases not matched to a gene: 6. The CDR3, as DNA: TGTGCCAGCAGTTTAGCAACTAGCGGGAGCCTCTACGAGCAGTACTTC. This sequence encodes CASSLATSGSLYEQYF.

The chain is built from TRBV27 and TRBJ1-6, with D hard to call. Germline CDR1 is MNHEY and CDR2 is SMNVEV (reference sequence). The CDR3 is 13 residues long. Trimming stripped 2 bases from V and 7 bases from J, with 6 bases between. The DNA of the CDR3 is TGTGCCAGCAGTTTAGCCCGGAATTCACCCCTCCACTTT. This codes for CASSLARNSPLHF.

In its sample, this clone was seen once. This chain joins TRBV2 and TRBJ2-3, with D hard to call. Germline values: CDR1 SNHLY, CDR2 FYNNEI. V lost 3 bases, J lost 6 bases, and 4 bases lay in between. The length of the CDR3 is 11 residues. CDR3 coding DNA: TGTGCCAGCAGTGAGGAGGATACGCAGTATTTT. It translates to CASSEEDTQYF.

This clone appeared a single time. V is TRBV24-1 and J is TRBJ1-2; TRBD1 matches 9 bases. The junction had 13 bases not matched to a gene; V was cut back by 4 bases and J by 8 bases. CDR3 size: 16 residues. CDR1 is KGHDR, CDR2 SFDVKD, per germline. DNA of the CDR3: TGTGCCACCAGTGACCCGGGACAGGGCCCGGCGGGAGGCTACACCTTC. It encodes CATSDPGQGPAGGYTF.

The rearrangement uses TRBV6-2 or TRBV6-3 and TRBJ1-6; D gene ambiguous. Germline loops: CDR1 MNHEY, CDR2 SVGEGT. The ends were cut back, 5 bases at V and 4 bases at J, with 9 bases in the middle. The CDR3 has 14 amino acids. CDR3 amino acids: CASSQQSYNSPLHF. Written as DNA, the CDR3 is TGTGCCAGCAGTCAACAGTCTTATAATTCACCCCTCCACTTT.

The chain is built from TRBV19 and TRBJ2-1; D is perhaps TRBD1 (6 bases). Trimming removed 6 bases from V and 0 bases from J, with 12 bases in between. Per germline, CDR1 LNHDA and CDR2 SQIVND (reference sequence). The CDR3 is 15 residues long. Here the CDR3 reads CASSEGVSSYNEQFF. As DNA, the CDR3 is TGTGCCAGTAGCGAGGGGGTGAGCTCCTACAATGAGCAGTTCTTC.

The chain joins TRBV3-1 (or the pseudogene TRBV3-2) to TRBJ2-2; 8 nucleotides line up with TRBD2. With 4 bases clipped from V and 0 bases from J, the junction kept 13 bases outside the gene matches. Germline V lookup: CDR1 LGHDT, CDR2 YNNKEL (reference sequence). The length of the CDR3 is 19 residues. CDR3: CASSPREGSGITNTGELFF. CDR3 DNA sequence: TGTGCCAGCAGCCCCCGTGAGGGTAGCGGGATCACGAACACCGGGGAGCTGTTTTTT.